This TCR beta chain was profiled in a study of blood T cell repertoires in COVID-19. The wider study: The study drew acute and convalescent COVID-19 samples from the United States, Italy and Spain.

Per the original data handling: Reference gene primer amplification in the assay estimated nucleated cell counts. Generated by immunoSEQ multiplex PCR, the TCRdb table keeps only in-frame clones and is missing some. V, J and clone size are taken as reported in that table, and D and trimming were inferred from the DNA itself. The sample contains 45,000 to 65,000 clones, approximately 84% of which appear only once. Germline CDR1 and CDR2: MRHNA and SNTAGT. The CDR3 has 13 amino acids. V was shortened by 5 bases and J by 12 bases, with 14 bases between the two germline ends. In this sample, this clone turned up once.

The sequenced material came from peripheral blood. The chain carries TRBV6-4 and TRBJ1-6, with D hard to call. This sequence originates from a man aged 55 to 70 with acute or convalescent COVID-19. The CDR3 DNA follows: TGTGCCAGCAGTTCGGACTGGGGAAGACCCCTCCACTTT. Protein sequence: CASSSDWGRPLHF.